The 29 T cell receptor beta chains in this list originate from one sample, sequenced in a study of blood T cell repertoires in COVID-19. TCRdb keeps only in-frame clones here, not all; method: immunoSEQ multiplex PCR. The profile covers about 50,000 clones, with 85% appearing a single time and 6.5% taken by the ten largest. The sequenced material came from peripheral blood. These receptor sequences come from a man aged 60-69 years with acute or convalescent COVID-19.

The rearrangement joins TRBV6-5 to TRBJ2-1, with a weak D call TRBD2 (6 bases). The V gene's germline CDR1 is MNHEY and CDR2 SVGAGI. Trimming removed 5 bases from V and 5 bases from J, with 16 bases in between. The length of the CDR3 is 15 residues. DNA for the CDR3: TGTGCCAGCAGTAAGACTAGTCCCCAGGACAATGAGCAGTTCTTC. The encoded protein is CASSKTSPQDNEQFF.

The chain has TRBV2 and TRBJ2-1; 9 bases map to TRBD2. The CDR3 is made up of 13 amino acids. Looked up from germline, CDR1 is SNHLY and CDR2 is FYNNEI. Unmatched junction bases numbered 4, after V lost 8 bases and J lost 5 bases. CDR3 amino acids: CASAGGPDNEQFF. The CDR3 DNA follows: TGTGCCAGCGCGGGGGGGCCGGACAATGAGCAGTTCTTC.

The V call is TRBV30, the J call TRBJ2-1; 11 positions match TRBD2. Germline V lookup: CDR1 GTSNPN, CDR2 SVGIG (reference sequence). J was trimmed by 9 bases and V by 3 bases; bases with no gene match: 7. This CDR3 has 14 residues. CDR3 loop: CAWRLAGVISEQFF. Written as DNA, the CDR3 is TGTGCCTGGAGACTAGCGGGAGTTATAAGTGAGCAGTTCTTC.

The chain couples TRBV28 to TRBJ2-3; 8 bases are shared with TRBD1. J was trimmed by 6 bases and V by 10 bases; bases with no gene match: 12. The V gene's germline CDR1 is MDHEN and CDR2 SYDVKM. This CDR3 has 14 amino acids. CDR3: CATRPRGRRDTQYF. The CDR3 DNA reads TGTGCCACCCGCCCCAGGGGGCGTAGGGATACGCAGTATTTT.

The J gene is TRBJ2-1, the V gene TRBV19, with a tentative D call TRBD1 (6 bases). The CDR3 covers 15 residues. Trimming removed 0 bases from V and 1 base from J, with 7 bases in between. Germline V gives CDR1 LNHDA, CDR2 SQIVND (reference sequence). CDR3 region: CASSIDQGSYNEQFF. DNA for the CDR3: TGTGCCAGTAGTATAGACCAGGGGTCCTACAATGAGCAGTTCTTC.

V usage is TRBV28 and J usage is TRBJ2-7; 13 nucleotides align to TRBD2. The CDR3 runs 14 residues. Germline V gene lookup returns CDR1 MDHEN and CDR2 SYDVKM. Trimming took 5 bases from V and 12 from J; bases not matched to a gene: 10. The chain's CDR3 is CASSPLGLAGYGYF. In DNA, the CDR3 is TGTGCCAGCAGTCCGTTGGGACTAGCGGGATATGGGTACTTC. Supplemented by reference TRBV28 and TRBJ2-7, the full variable domain reads DVKVTQSSRYLVKRTGEKVFLECVQDMDHENMFWYRQDPGLGLRLIYFSYDVKMKEKGDIPEGYSVSREKKERFSLILESASTNQTSMYLCASSPLGLAGYGYFGPGTRLTVT.

V gene TRBV5-1 combines with J gene TRBJ1-2; 8 nucleotides match TRBD1. This CDR3 comprises 18 residues. V was clipped by 4 bases and J by 0 bases; unmatched bases: 14. Germline-derived CDR1 and CDR2 are SGHRS and YFSETQ. In nucleotides, the CDR3 is TGCGCCAGCAGCCCTCAGACGGCACAGGGGGTTTCTAACTATGGCTACACCTTC. As protein: CASSPQTAQGVSNYGYTF.

This clone was observed many times. The rearrangement uses TRBV11-2 and TRBJ1-1, with D uncertain. The germline V gene has CDR1 SGHAT and CDR2 FQNNGV. The CDR3 loop spans 12 amino acids. The V and J ends lost 5 bases and 1 base respectively, with 5 bases between them. CDR3 in DNA: TGTGCCAGCAGCCAGTGGAACACTGAAGCTTTCTTT. Encoded protein: CASSQWNTEAFF.

The chain joins TRBV29-1 to TRBJ2-5; 7 nucleotides agree with TRBD2. V dropped 1 base and J dropped 5; count of bases not matched to a gene: 7. The CDR3 runs 14 residues. The germline V gene has CDR1 SQVTM and CDR2 ANQGSEA. The CDR3 nucleotides are TGCAGCGTTGAAGGCGCGGGAGCGGGCGAGACCCAGTACTTC. Its protein product is CSVEGAGAGETQYF.

Here the CDR3 reads CASRPVSNTGELFF. The CDR3, as DNA: TGTGCCAGCAGACCGGTTTCGAACACCGGGGAGCTGTTTTTT. The gene calls are TRBV9 and TRBJ2-2; D is unclear. In germline, CDR1 is SGDLS, CDR2 YYNGEE. Trimming shortened V by 5 bases and J by 0 bases, and 8 bases separated the two germline ends. The CDR3 has 14 amino acids.

CDR3 coding DNA: TGTGCCAGCAGCTCGGGAATGGGACTAGCAGGCTACAATGAGCAGTTCTTC. Translating gives CASSSGMGLAGYNEQFF. The rearrangement uses TRBV13 and TRBJ2-1, with TRBD2 matching 9 bases. CDR3 length: 17 residues. Germline assignment: CDR1 PRHDT and CDR2 FYEKMQ (reference sequence). V lost 4 bases to trimming and J lost 3 bases; unmatched junction nucleotides: 10.

V is TRBV11-3 and J is TRBJ2-1; 7 positions match TRBD2. This CDR3 contains 12 residues. Germline CDR1 reads SGHNT; CDR2 reads YENEEA. V trimming: 5 bases; J trimming: 5 bases; junction bases outside the gene matches: 0. The DNA of the CDR3 is TGTGCCAGCAGCGGGAGGGACAATGAGCAGTTCTTC. Amino acids: CASSGRDNEQFF.

This clone has just a few counts. This chain uses TRBV3-1 (or the pseudogene TRBV3-2) with TRBJ2-7, with 10 bases matching TRBD2. Germline V lookup: CDR1 LGHDT, CDR2 YNNKEL (reference sequence). The CDR3 sequence is 17 residues long. Unmatched junction bases numbered 14, after V lost 4 bases and J lost 5 bases. CDR3 loop: CASSPRTSGGGRNEQYF. The CDR3 DNA is TGTGCCAGCAGCCCCAGGACTAGCGGAGGAGGTAGAAACGAGCAGTACTTC.

The chain couples TRBV28 to TRBJ1-6, with D possibly matching TRBD1 (6 bases). Germline V gives CDR1 MDHEN, CDR2 SYDVKM. CDR3 length: 14 residues. Trimming left V 5 bases short and J 10 bases short, with 15 bases between. The CDR3 coding sequence is TGTGCCAGCAGTCCCCTCCAGGGGTACTCACCCCTCCACTTT. As protein: CASSPLQGYSPLHF. Looking up the rest from reference TRBV28 and TRBJ1-6 gives the full variable domain: DVKVTQSSRYLVKRTGEKVFLECVQDMDHENMFWYRQDPGLGLRLIYFSYDVKMKEKGDIPEGYSVSREKKERFSLILESASTNQTSMYLCASSPLQGYSPLHFGNGTRLTVT.

The chain has TRBV6-6 and TRBJ1-2; D is ambiguous. Trimming took 6 bases from V and 7 from J, leaving 15 bases between them. CDR3 size: 13 residues. Per germline, CDR1 MNHNY and CDR2 SVGAGI (reference sequence). The CDR3 sequence: CASSQDSVGGYTF. CDR3 bases: TGTGCCAGCAGCCAGGACTCAGTTGGTGGCTACACCTTC.

The V and J genes are TRBV18 and TRBJ2-5; 7 bases are shared with TRBD1. The CDR3 runs to 14 residues. Germline values: CDR1 KGHSH, CDR2 LQKENI. The V and J ends lost 3 bases and 1 base, in that order; junction bases with no gene match: 2. The DNA of the CDR3 is TGTGCCAGCTCACCTGACAGGGTCCAAGAGACCCAGTACTTC. Its translation: CASSPDRVQETQYF. The full variable domain, with the rest looked up from reference TRBV18 and TRBJ2-5, is NAGVMQNPRHLVRRRGQEARLRCSPMKGHSHVYWYRQLPEEGLKFMVYLQKENIIDESGMPKERFSAEFPKEGPSILRIQQVVRGDSAAYFCASSPDRVQETQYFGPGTRLLVL.

V and J are TRBV5-4 and TRBJ2-1; 14 bases match TRBD2. Germline CDR1 SGHNT, CDR2 YYREEE (reference sequence). V lost 4 bases to trimming and J lost 8 bases; unmatched junction nucleotides: 8. CDR3 size: 16 residues. CDR3 residues: CASSRGLAGVSHEQFF. As DNA, the CDR3 is TGTGCCAGCAGCAGGGGACTAGCGGGAGTCTCCCATGAGCAGTTCTTC.

This clone was seen a few times. The chain recombines TRBV4-1 with TRBJ1-4, with 9 positions matching TRBD1. CDR3 length: 18 residues. Germline lookup yields CDR1 MGHRA and CDR2 YSYEKL. V shed 4 bases, J shed 0 bases, and the junction held 9 bases outside the gene matches. CDR3 loop: CASSPKPGQGATNEKLFF. As DNA, the CDR3 is TGCGCCAGCAGCCCTAAACCGGGACAGGGCGCAACTAATGAAAAACTGTTTTTT.

J is TRBJ2-2 and V is TRBV5-1; TRBD1 might be the D (5 bases). Trimming shortened V by 2 bases and J by 1 base, and 6 bases separated the two germline ends. This CDR3 spans 14 amino acids. Germline CDR1 is SGHRS and CDR2 is YFSETQ. Here the CDR3 DNA reads TGCGCCAGCAGCTTCCAGGGGAACACCGGGGAGCTGTTTTTT. Protein sequence: CASSFQGNTGELFF.

V gene TRBV11-3 combines with J gene TRBJ1-5, with 9 nucleotides matching TRBD1. Germline CDR1 is SGHNT and CDR2 is YENEEA. With 5 bases clipped from V and 0 bases from J, the junction kept 11 bases outside the gene matches. This CDR3 has 18 amino acids. The CDR3 region has the DNA TGTGCCAGCAGCACCCGGGACAGGGACCCGTATAGCAATCAGCCCCAGCATTTT. This sequence encodes CASSTRDRDPYSNQPQHF.

The CDR3 nucleotides read TGTGCCAGTAGTATAGACGGATCGGGAACCATCTACGAGCAGTACTTC. It specifies CASSIDGSGTIYEQYF. V and J are TRBV19 and TRBJ2-7; a possible D gene is TRBD2 (5 bases). The CDR3 has 16 residues. V was cut by 0 bases and J by 3 bases, with 15 bases left in between. From germline, CDR1 is LNHDA and CDR2 SQIVND (reference sequence).

This rearrangement joins TRBV3-1 (or the pseudogene TRBV3-2) to TRBJ2-7, with 11 bases matching TRBD2. Germline V gene sequence: CDR1 LGHDT, CDR2 YNNKEL (reference sequence). V shed 4 bases and J 6 bases; nucleotides not matched to a gene: 5. The CDR3 runs 14 residues. The CDR3 DNA is TGTGCCAGCAGCCCTCGGCTAGCGGGAGGCGAGCAGTACTTC. Protein: CASSPRLAGGEQYF.

CDR3 protein: CASSLNRREGNEQFF. CDR3 sequence (DNA): TGTGCCAGCAGTTTAAACCGGAGGGAGGGCAATGAGCAGTTCTTC. The V and J genes are TRBV27 and TRBJ2-1; 7 bases are shared with TRBD2. V dropped 2 bases and J dropped 6; count of bases not matched to a gene: 7. The CDR3 extends over 15 amino acids. CDR1 and CDR2 (germline): MNHEY, SMNVEV (reference sequence).

This clone was picked up one time. J is TRBJ1-3 and V is TRBV2, with TRBD1 identical over 7 bases. V shed 6 bases and J 5 bases; nucleotides not matched to a gene: 7. This CDR3 is 14 amino acids long. From germline, CDR1 is SNHLY and CDR2 FYNNEI. The CDR3, as DNA: TGTGCCAGCAGGACCGGGACAGCCAGAAACACCATATATTTT. As protein: CASRTGTARNTIYF.

The chain carries TRBV6-1 and TRBJ2-7; possibly TRBD1 for D (6 bases). This CDR3 contains 16 residues. Trimming took 2 bases from V and 7 from J, leaving 21 bases between them. Germline V gives CDR1 MNHNS, CDR2 SASEGT. The CDR3 region is CASSERNRAKSWEQYF. The CDR3 DNA follows: TGTGCCAGCAGTGAAAGGAACAGGGCCAAGTCGTGGGAGCAGTACTTC.

The genes are TRBV27 and TRBJ1-5; unclear D gene. The CDR3 loop spans 12 amino acids. The V and J ends lost 4 bases and 4 bases respectively, with 5 bases between them. Germline CDR1 MNHEY, CDR2 SMNVEV (reference sequence). CDR3 DNA sequence: TGTGCCAGCAGTTCCAGAAATCAGCCCCAGCATTTT. Its translation: CASSSRNQPQHF.

This chain uses TRBV7-8 with TRBJ2-3, with a tentative D call TRBD2 (6 bases). The V and J ends lost 3 bases and 3 bases respectively, with 10 bases between them. Per germline, CDR1 SGHVS and CDR2 FQNEAQ. The CDR3 is 14 amino acids. DNA of the CDR3: TGTGCCAGCAGCTTGAGCGGGCGAACAGATACGCAGTATTTT. This gives the protein CASSLSGRTDTQYF.

This clone is categorized as medium-sized (0.01 to 0.1%). The rearrangement links TRBV3-1 (or the pseudogene TRBV3-2) to TRBJ1-1; weak D call: TRBD1 (5 bases). The CDR3 runs to 15 residues. Germline assignment: CDR1 LGHDT and CDR2 YNNKEL (reference sequence). Deletions cut 0 bases from V and 3 bases from J, with 11 bases between. The CDR3 DNA is TGTGCCAGCAGCCAAGATCCGGGGGGGTACACTGAAGCTTTCTTT. Residues: CASSQDPGGYTEAFF.

J is TRBJ2-3 and V is TRBV5-4, with 15 bases that match TRBD2. This CDR3 is 16 amino acids long. CDR1 SGHNT and CDR2 YYREEE come from the germline V gene (reference sequence). Losses at the gene ends were 3 bases for V and 7 bases for J; bases not matched to a gene: 6. In nucleotides, the CDR3 is TGTGCCAGCAGCTCAGGACTAGCGGGAGGGCCGTATACGCAGTATTTT. Protein: CASSSGLAGGPYTQYF. Complete variable domain (other parts from reference TRBV5-4 and TRBJ2-3): ETGVTQSPTHLIKTRGQQVTLRCSSQSGHNTVSWYQQALGQGPQFIFQYYREEENGRGNFPPRFSGLQFPNYSSELNVNALELDDSALYLCASSSGLAGGPYTQYFGPGTRLTVL.